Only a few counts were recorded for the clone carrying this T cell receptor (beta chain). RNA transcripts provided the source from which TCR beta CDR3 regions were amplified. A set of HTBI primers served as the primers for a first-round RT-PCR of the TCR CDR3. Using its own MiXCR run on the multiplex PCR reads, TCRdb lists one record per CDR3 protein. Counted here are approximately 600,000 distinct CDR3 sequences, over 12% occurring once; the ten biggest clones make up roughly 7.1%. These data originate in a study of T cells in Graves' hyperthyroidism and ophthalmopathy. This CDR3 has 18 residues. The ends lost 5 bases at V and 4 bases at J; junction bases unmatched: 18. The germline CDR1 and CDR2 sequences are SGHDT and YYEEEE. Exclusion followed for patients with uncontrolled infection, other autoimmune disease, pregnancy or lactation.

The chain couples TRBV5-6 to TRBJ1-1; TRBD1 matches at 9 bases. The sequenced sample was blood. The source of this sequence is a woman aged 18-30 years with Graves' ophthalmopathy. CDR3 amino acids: CASRPTTSTGGDGTEAFF. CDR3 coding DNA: TGTGCCAGCAGACCAACTACTTCGACAGGGGGAGATGGCACTGAAGCTTTCTTT.